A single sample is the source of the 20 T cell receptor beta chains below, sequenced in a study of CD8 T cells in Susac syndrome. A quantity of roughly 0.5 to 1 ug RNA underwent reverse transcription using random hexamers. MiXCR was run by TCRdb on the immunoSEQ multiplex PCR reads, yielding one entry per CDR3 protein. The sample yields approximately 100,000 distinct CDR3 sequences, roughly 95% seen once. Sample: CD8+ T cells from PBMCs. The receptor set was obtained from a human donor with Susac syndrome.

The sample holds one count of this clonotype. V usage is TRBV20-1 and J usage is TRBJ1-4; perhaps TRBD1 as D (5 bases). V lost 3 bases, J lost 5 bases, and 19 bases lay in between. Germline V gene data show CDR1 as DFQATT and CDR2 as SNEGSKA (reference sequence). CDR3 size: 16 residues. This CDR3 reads CSARQAQGRANEKLFF. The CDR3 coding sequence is TGCAGTGCTAGGCAGGCCCAGGGCAGGGCGAATGAAAAACTGTTTTTT.

The CDR3 DNA is TGTGCCAGCAGCACAGGGGGAGGAGGCACAGATACGCAGTATTTT. As protein: CASSTGGGGTDTQYF. V gene TRBV9 combines with J gene TRBJ2-3; 8 nucleotides match TRBD1. In germline, CDR1 is SGDLS, CDR2 YYNGEE. The CDR3 spans 15 residues. The V and J ends lost 4 bases and 1 base, in that order; junction bases with no gene match: 5.

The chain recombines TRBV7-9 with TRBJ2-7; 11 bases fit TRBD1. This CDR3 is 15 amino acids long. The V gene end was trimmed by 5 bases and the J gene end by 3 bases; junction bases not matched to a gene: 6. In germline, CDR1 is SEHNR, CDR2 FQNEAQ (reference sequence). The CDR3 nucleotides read TGTGCCAGCAGCGCGGGACAGGGGGAAAACTACGAGCAGTACTTC. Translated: CASSAGQGENYEQYF. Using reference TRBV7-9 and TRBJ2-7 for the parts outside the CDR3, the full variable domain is DTGVSQNPRHKITKRGQNVTFRCDPISEHNRLYWYRQTLGQGPEFLTYFQNEAQLEKSRLLSDRFSAERPKGSFSTLEIQRTEQGDSAMYLCASSAGQGENYEQYFGPGTRLTVT.

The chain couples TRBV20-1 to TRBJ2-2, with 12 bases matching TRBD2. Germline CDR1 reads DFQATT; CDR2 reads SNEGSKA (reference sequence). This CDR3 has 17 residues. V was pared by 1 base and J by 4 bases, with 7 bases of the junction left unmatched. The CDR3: CSARGSSGGAFTGELFF. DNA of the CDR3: TGCAGTGCTAGAGGTTCTAGCGGGGGGGCCTTCACCGGGGAGCTGTTTTTT.

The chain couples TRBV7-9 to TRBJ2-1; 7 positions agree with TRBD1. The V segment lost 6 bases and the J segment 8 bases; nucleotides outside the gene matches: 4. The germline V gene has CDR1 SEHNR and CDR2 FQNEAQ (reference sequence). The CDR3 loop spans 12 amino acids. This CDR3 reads CASRSTGDEQFF. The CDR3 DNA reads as TGTGCCAGCAGAAGTACAGGGGATGAGCAGTTCTTC.

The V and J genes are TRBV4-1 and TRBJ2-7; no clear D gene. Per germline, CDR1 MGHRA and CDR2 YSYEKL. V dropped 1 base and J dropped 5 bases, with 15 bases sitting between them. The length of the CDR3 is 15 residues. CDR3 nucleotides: TGCGCCAGCAGCCAAGGGGTCTCATGGATGGACGAGCAGTACTTC. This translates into CASSQGVSWMDEQYF.

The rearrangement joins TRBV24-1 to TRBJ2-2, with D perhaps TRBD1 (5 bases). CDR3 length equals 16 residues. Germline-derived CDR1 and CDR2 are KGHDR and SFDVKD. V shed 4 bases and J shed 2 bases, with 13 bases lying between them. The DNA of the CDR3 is TGTGCCACCAGTGACCAGGGATACCCCAACACCGGGGAGCTGTTTTTT. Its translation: CATSDQGYPNTGELFF.

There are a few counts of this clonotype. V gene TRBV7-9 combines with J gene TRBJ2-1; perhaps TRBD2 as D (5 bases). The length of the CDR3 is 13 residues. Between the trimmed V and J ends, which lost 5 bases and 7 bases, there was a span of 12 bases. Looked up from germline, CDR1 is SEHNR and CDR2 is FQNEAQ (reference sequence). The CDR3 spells CASSPPGFNEQFF. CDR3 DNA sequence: TGTGCCAGCAGCCCGCCGGGATTTAATGAGCAGTTCTTC.

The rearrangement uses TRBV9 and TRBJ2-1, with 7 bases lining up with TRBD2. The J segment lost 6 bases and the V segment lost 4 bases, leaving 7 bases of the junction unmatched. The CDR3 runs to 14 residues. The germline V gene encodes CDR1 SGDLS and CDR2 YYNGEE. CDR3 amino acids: CASSSPGLSNEQFF. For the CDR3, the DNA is TGTGCCAGCAGCTCACCGGGACTATCCAATGAGCAGTTCTTC.

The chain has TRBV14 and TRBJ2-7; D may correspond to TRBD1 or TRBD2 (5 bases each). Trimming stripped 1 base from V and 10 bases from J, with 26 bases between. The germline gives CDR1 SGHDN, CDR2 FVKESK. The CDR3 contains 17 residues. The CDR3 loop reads CASSQVGIGLGDPQQYF. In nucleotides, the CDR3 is TGTGCCAGCAGCCAAGTAGGGATTGGATTAGGGGACCCCCAACAGTACTTC.

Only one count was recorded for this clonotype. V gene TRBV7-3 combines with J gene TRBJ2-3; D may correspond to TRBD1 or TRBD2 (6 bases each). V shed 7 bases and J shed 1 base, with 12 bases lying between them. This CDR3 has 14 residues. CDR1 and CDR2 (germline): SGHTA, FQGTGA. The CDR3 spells CASTSGARTDTQYF. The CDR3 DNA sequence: TGTGCCAGCACCTCGGGGGCTCGCACAGATACGCAGTATTTT.

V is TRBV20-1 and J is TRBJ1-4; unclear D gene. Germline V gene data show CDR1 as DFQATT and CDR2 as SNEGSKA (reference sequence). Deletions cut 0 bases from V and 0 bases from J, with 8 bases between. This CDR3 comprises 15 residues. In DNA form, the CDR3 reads TGCAGTGCTAGAGACAGGCGACCAACTAATGAAAAACTGTTTTTT. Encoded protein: CSARDRRPTNEKLFF.

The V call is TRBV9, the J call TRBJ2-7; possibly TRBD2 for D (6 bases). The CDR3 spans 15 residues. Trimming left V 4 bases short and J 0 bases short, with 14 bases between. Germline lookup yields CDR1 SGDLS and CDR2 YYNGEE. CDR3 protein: CASSPSGVSSYEQYF. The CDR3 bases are TGTGCCAGCAGCCCGTCGGGGGTAAGCTCCTACGAGCAGTACTTC.

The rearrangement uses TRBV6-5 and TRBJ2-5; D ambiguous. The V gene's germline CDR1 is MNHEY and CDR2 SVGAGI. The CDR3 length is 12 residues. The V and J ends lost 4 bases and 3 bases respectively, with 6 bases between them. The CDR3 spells CASSSQEETQYF. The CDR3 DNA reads TGTGCCAGCAGTTCGCAAGAAGAGACCCAGTACTTC.

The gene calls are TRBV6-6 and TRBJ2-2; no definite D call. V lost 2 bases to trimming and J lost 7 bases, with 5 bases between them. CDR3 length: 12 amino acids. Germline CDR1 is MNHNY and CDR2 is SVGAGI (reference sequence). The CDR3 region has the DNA TGTGCCAGCAGTTACGGTTACGGGGAGCTGTTTTTT. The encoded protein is CASSYGYGELFF.

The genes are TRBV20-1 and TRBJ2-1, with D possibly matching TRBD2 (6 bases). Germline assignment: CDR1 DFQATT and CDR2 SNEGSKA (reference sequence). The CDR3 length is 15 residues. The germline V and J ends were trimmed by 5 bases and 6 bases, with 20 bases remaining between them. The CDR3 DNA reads TGCAGTGCTGGTTATCGGGACTCCCTCTCCAATGAGCAGTTCTTC. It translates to CSAGYRDSLSNEQFF.

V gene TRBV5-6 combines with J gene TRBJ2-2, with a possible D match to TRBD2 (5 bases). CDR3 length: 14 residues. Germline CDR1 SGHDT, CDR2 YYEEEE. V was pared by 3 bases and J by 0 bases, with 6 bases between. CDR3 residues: CASSSGTNTGELFF. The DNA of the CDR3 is TGTGCCAGCAGCTCCGGGACGAACACCGGGGAGCTGTTTTTT.

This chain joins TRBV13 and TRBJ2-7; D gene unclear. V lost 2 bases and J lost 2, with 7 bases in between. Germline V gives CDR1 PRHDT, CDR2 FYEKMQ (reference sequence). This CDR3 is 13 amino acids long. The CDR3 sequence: CASSLRKAYEQYF. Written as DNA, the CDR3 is TGTGCCAGCAGCTTACGTAAAGCCTACGAGCAGTACTTC.

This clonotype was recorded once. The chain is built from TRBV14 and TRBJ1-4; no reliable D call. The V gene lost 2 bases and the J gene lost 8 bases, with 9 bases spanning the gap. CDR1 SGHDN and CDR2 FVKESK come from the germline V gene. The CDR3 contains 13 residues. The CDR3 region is CASSQRFGEKLFF. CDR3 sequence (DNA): TGTGCCAGCAGCCAAAGGTTTGGGGAAAAACTGTTTTTT.

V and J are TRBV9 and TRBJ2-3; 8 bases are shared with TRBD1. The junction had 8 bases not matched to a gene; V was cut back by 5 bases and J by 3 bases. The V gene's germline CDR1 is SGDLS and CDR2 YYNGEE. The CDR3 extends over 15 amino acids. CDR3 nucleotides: TGTGCCAGCAGTGGACAGGGTTGGGGGACAGATACGCAGTATTTT. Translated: CASSGQGWGTDTQYF. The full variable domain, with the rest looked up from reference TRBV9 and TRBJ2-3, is DSGVTQTPKHLITATGQRVTLRCSPRSGDLSVYWYQQSLDQGLQFLIQYYNGEERAKGNILERFSAQQFPDLHSELNLSSLELGDSALYFCASSGQGWGTDTQYFGPGTRLTVL.